The 3 T cell receptor beta chains below were found in one sample sequenced in a study of blood T cell repertoires in COVID-19. Only in-frame clones appear in the TCRdb table, and some are missing; sequencing was by immunoSEQ multiplex PCR. The table includes around 200,000 clones, approximately 84% detected once. The sample consisted of peripheral blood. These receptors were collected from a woman of 80 years or more with acute or convalescent COVID-19.

This chain links TRBV6-1 with TRBJ2-3; TRBD2 is a possible D gene (6 bases). V was clipped by 1 base and J by 10 bases, with 12 bases between them. Germline lookup yields CDR1 MNHNS and CDR2 SASEGT. The CDR3 is 13 residues long. This CDR3 reads CASSEVWRDPQYF. CDR3 sequence (DNA): TGTGCCAGCAGTGAAGTCTGGCGGGACCCGCAGTATTTT.

The chain combines TRBV18 with TRBJ2-3, with D possibly matching TRBD2 (5 bases). V was clipped by 1 base and J by 3 bases, with 14 bases between them. The CDR3 is made up of 16 amino acids. In germline, CDR1 is KGHSH, CDR2 LQKENI. The CDR3 protein is CASSPLTGERTDTQYF. CDR3 nucleotides: TGTGCCAGCTCACCACTCACCGGGGAAAGGACAGATACGCAGTATTTT.

The chain links TRBV18 to TRBJ2-4; weak D call: TRBD2 (6 bases). There are 15 residues in the CDR3. V lost 3 bases and J 7 bases, leaving 16 bases between the germline ends. CDR1 KGHSH and CDR2 LQKENI come from the germline V gene. CDR3 bases: TGTGCCAGCTCACCGCCATTGGGCGCGGGGAACATTCAGTACTTC. Amino acid sequence: CASSPPLGAGNIQYF.